The next 10 T cell receptor beta chains were all read from a single sample in a study of blood T cell repertoires in COVID-19. Repertoires were generated with immunoSEQ multiplex PCR, while TCRdb's copy carries only in-frame clones and drops some. There are about 88,000 clones in the sample; about 83% occur only once, and around 13% lies in the top ten. The sample consisted of peripheral blood. The receptors were sampled from a woman aged 65 to 85 with acute or convalescent COVID-19.

The V call is TRBV19, the J call TRBJ1-5; unclear D gene. V gave up 2 bases and J gave up 4 bases, with 9 bases separating them. The CDR3 spans 14 residues. Germline CDR1 reads LNHDA; CDR2 reads SQIVND (reference sequence). The CDR3 DNA follows: TGTGCCAGTAGTATACTCGGGGTAAATCAGCCCCAGCATTTT. Translated: CASSILGVNQPQHF.

This rearrangement joins TRBV7-2 to TRBJ2-1, with TRBD1 identical over 8 bases. Germline trimming cut 1 base from V and 8 bases from J; bases unmatched to any gene: 7. The length of the CDR3 is 15 residues. Germline CDR1 SGHTA, CDR2 FQGNSA. The CDR3 protein is CASSLVSYRGDEQFF. DNA of the CDR3: TGTGCCAGCAGCTTAGTCTCCTACAGGGGGGATGAGCAGTTCTTC.

This clone was counted once. The chain joins TRBV10-2 to TRBJ1-2, with a tentative D call TRBD1 (6 bases). The germline V gene has CDR1 WSHSY and CDR2 SAAADI. The ends were cut back, 7 bases at V and 4 bases at J, with 13 bases in the middle. The length of the CDR3 is 13 residues. CDR3 bases: TGCGCCAGCACTGACGGACAGTCCTATGGCTACACCTTC. Translating it yields CASTDGQSYGYTF.

This clone appeared once. This rearrangement joins TRBV4-2 to TRBJ2-4, with TRBD1 as a possible D gene (5 bases). Deletions cut 1 base from V and 9 bases from J, with 13 bases between. Germline V gives CDR1 LGHNA, CDR2 YNFKEQ. The CDR3 extends over 14 amino acids. The DNA of the CDR3 is TGTGCCAGCAGCCAAGGCCAGGGATTTGGCATTCAGTACTTC. Residues: CASSQGQGFGIQYF.

The chain carries TRBV7-2 and TRBJ2-6, with D uncertain. CDR1 SGHTA and CDR2 FQGNSA come from the germline V gene. CDR3 size: 15 residues. V lost 3 bases and J 1 base, leaving 7 bases between the germline ends. The CDR3 DNA follows: TGTGCCAGCAGCTTTCAAGCTTCTGGGGCCAACGTCCTGACTTTC. As protein: CASSFQASGANVLTF.

V gene TRBV19 combines with J gene TRBJ1-3; TRBD1 might be the D (6 bases). The CDR3 contains 16 residues. The V end lost 5 bases, the J end lost 0 bases, and 14 bases lay between the germline ends. CDR1 is LNHDA and CDR2 is SQIVND in the germline V gene (reference sequence). This chain's CDR3 is CASSYRAPNSGNTIYF. The DNA of the CDR3 is TGTGCCAGTAGTTACAGGGCGCCCAACTCTGGAAACACCATATATTTT.

The chain is built from TRBV3-1 (or the pseudogene TRBV3-2) and TRBJ2-7; D call uncertain. The CDR3 is made up of 11 amino acids. Trimming cost V 2 bases and J 6 bases, with 5 bases left between them. Germline lookup yields CDR1 LGHDT and CDR2 YNNKEL (reference sequence). The CDR3 region has the DNA TGTGCCAGCAGCCAAATCTTCGAGCAGTACGTC. Its translation: CASSQIFEQYV.

V is TRBV11-3 and J is TRBJ1-1; D is unclear. This CDR3 comprises 13 residues. Trimming stripped 2 bases from V and 1 base from J, with 5 bases between. Germline CDR1 reads SGHNT; CDR2 reads YENEEA. CDR3 in amino acids: CASSLNRNTEAFF. The CDR3 bases are TGTGCCAGCAGCTTAAACAGGAACACTGAAGCTTTCTTT.

This clone has a single count. The chain's CDR3 is CASSLARGVPFEAFF. The CDR3, as DNA: TGTGCCAGCAGCTTAGCTCGGGGGGTCCCTTTCGAAGCTTTCTTT. This chain connects TRBV11-2 to TRBJ1-1; maybe TRBD1 (5 bases). V lost 1 base and J 8 bases, leaving 17 bases between the germline ends. Germline CDR1 and CDR2: SGHAT and FQNNGV. The CDR3 length is 15 residues.

The V and J genes are TRBV14 and TRBJ1-2, with TRBD1 identical over 10 bases. J lost 6 bases, V lost 1 base, and 8 bases had no gene match. The V gene's germline CDR1 is SGHDN and CDR2 FVKESK. CDR3 length equals 16 residues. CDR3 region: CASSQAGTGVGHGYTF. The CDR3 nucleotides read TGTGCCAGCAGCCAAGCCGGGACAGGGGTGGGTCATGGCTACACCTTC.